The 29 T cell receptor beta chains below come from one sample, sequenced in a study of vaccination and CD4 T cells after COVID-19. Treatment indicated: approximately nine-day PBMC culture with coronavirus spike peptide pools or control peptides (ViraFEST assay). CD4+ T cells of the unexposed donor were collected before the COVID-19 pandemic (2011-2018). Cultured CD4+ T cell DNA was sequenced using the Oncomine TCR Beta short-read assay. From CD4+ T cells that had been cultured, genomic DNA was extracted. One entry per CDR3 protein, called by TCRdb with MiXCR from the PCR reads. The sample yields 7,500 to 10,000 distinct CDR3 sequences, roughly 34% seen once. Their cognate antigens are unknown. Sequenced: CD4+ T cells from blood, cultured in vitro. The receptor source for this set is a human donor in good health.

The genes are TRBV24-1 and TRBJ2-1, with 8 bases aligning to TRBD1. J was trimmed by 4 bases and V by 6 bases; bases with no gene match: 7. Germline V lookup: CDR1 KGHDR, CDR2 SFDVKD. CDR3 length equals 15 residues. CDR3 coding DNA: TGTGCCACCAGTATGGGCAGGGGGCGATACAATGAGCAGTTCTTC. Translated: CATSMGRGRYNEQFF.

The J gene is TRBJ2-5, the V gene TRBV20-1; 7 nucleotides match TRBD1. The germline gives CDR1 DFQATT, CDR2 SNEGSKA (reference sequence). This CDR3 has 13 residues. V was clipped by 3 bases and J by 2 bases; unmatched bases: 3. The CDR3 nucleotides are TGCAGTGCTAGGGGACAGCTACAAGAGACCCAGTACTTC. It translates to CSARGQLQETQYF.

The rearrangement joins TRBV6-2 or TRBV6-3 to TRBJ2-7; unclear D gene. CDR1 and CDR2 (germline): MNHEY, SVGEGT. Trimming cost V 5 bases and J 0 bases, with 14 bases left between them. The CDR3 runs to 15 residues. The CDR3 DNA is TGTGCCAGCAGTCCGCAGCAGTTGTTCTCCTACGAGCAGTACTTC. It codes for CASSPQQLFSYEQYF.

The rearrangement uses TRBV19 and TRBJ1-5; no reliable D call. Trimming cost V 3 bases and J 1 base, with 4 bases left between them. Germline V gives CDR1 LNHDA, CDR2 SQIVND (reference sequence). The CDR3 covers 13 residues. The CDR3 DNA sequence: TGTGCCAGTAGTATCGCGAGCAATCAGCCCCAGCATTTT. Amino acid sequence: CASSIASNQPQHF.

The CDR3 here is CASSLSWADTQYF. CDR3 DNA sequence: TGTGCCAGCAGCTTAAGCTGGGCAGATACGCAGTATTTT. The chain employs TRBV7-9 and TRBJ2-3; no clear D gene. Trimming removed 2 bases from V and 4 bases from J, with 7 bases in between. This CDR3 has 13 residues. Germline assignment: CDR1 SEHNR and CDR2 FQNEAQ (reference sequence).

A few counts support this clonotype. The rearrangement joins TRBV6-1 to TRBJ1-2; possible D gene TRBD1, 5 bases. Germline V CDR1 and CDR2: MNHNS, SASEGT. The CDR3 contains 16 residues. V was trimmed by 1 base and J by 4 bases, leaving 16 bases between them. The CDR3 is CASSEGFRQSRYGYTF. CDR3 coding DNA: TGTGCCAGCAGTGAAGGTTTTCGACAGAGCCGCTATGGCTACACCTTC.

This clonotype is categorized as medium-sized. The chain is built from TRBV27 and TRBJ1-5; D uncertain. The CDR3 totals 14 residues. Germline V CDR1 and CDR2: MNHEY, SMNVEV (reference sequence). V lost 6 bases and J 1 base, leaving 10 bases between the germline ends. The CDR3 loop is CASSPAWSNQPQHF. DNA of the CDR3: TGTGCCAGCAGCCCCGCGTGGAGCAATCAGCCCCAGCATTTT.

The J gene is TRBJ2-2, the V gene TRBV7-9, with 10 bases aligning to TRBD2. V lost 5 bases, J lost 0 bases, and 6 bases stayed unmatched. This CDR3 has 17 amino acids. From germline, CDR1 is SEHNR and CDR2 FQNEAQ (reference sequence). CDR3 amino acids: CASSPRAGGPNTGELFF. CDR3 DNA: TGTGCCAGCAGCCCGCGAGCGGGAGGGCCGAACACCGGGGAGCTGTTTTTT.

There are a few counts of this clonotype. CDR3 protein: CASSLWRDLQETQYF. The CDR3 DNA follows: TGTGCCAGCAGTTTATGGAGGGACCTCCAAGAGACCCAGTACTTC. This chain joins TRBV27 and TRBJ2-5; maybe TRBD2 (6 bases). Trimming left V 1 base short and J 1 base short, with 10 bases between. CDR1 MNHEY and CDR2 SMNVEV come from the germline V gene (reference sequence). CDR3 length: 15 amino acids.

The chain employs TRBV7-2 and TRBJ2-3; TRBD2 aligns across 12 bases. Germline V gene lookup returns CDR1 SGHTA and CDR2 FQGNSA. V was clipped by 5 bases and J by 10 bases; unmatched bases: 16. The CDR3 consists of 17 residues. CDR3 sequence reads: CASSPLTSGRRGFSQYF. The CDR3 DNA sequence: TGTGCCAGCAGCCCTCTGACTAGCGGGAGAAGGGGGTTCTCGCAGTATTTT.

The table lists this clonotype with a count of one. The V and J genes are TRBV7-3 and TRBJ1-1; D is perhaps TRBD1 (5 bases). Germline assignment: CDR1 SGHTA and CDR2 FQGTGA. The V end was cut by 2 bases, the J end by 6 bases, with 13 bases between. This CDR3 region has 14 residues. This chain's CDR3 is CASSLQGQGAEAFF. CDR3 DNA: TGTGCCAGCAGCTTACAGGGCCAAGGCGCTGAAGCTTTCTTT. Together with reference TRBV7-3 and TRBJ1-1, the CDR3 gives the full variable domain: GAGVSQTPSNKVTEKGKYVELRCDPISGHTALYWYRQSLGQGPEFLIYFQGTGAADDSGLPNDRFFAVRPEGSVSTLKIQRTERGDSAVYLCASSLQGQGAEAFFGQGTRLTVV.

This clonotype was seen only a few times. One end of the junction varies from germline; a read error may be responsible. This chain uses TRBV6-2 or TRBV6-3 with TRBJ1-1; 12 bases are shared with TRBD1. This CDR3 contains 13 residues. From germline, CDR1 is MNHEY and CDR2 SVGEGT. This chain's CDR3 is CASNYGTGGKAFF. The CDR3 coding sequence is TGTGCCAGCAATTACGGGACAGGGGGCAAGGCTTTCTTT.

This chain connects TRBV27 to TRBJ1-5, with 8 bases matching TRBD1. This CDR3 comprises 19 residues. The junction had 17 bases not matched to a gene; V was cut back by 5 bases and J by 2 bases. Looked up from germline, CDR1 is MNHEY and CDR2 is SMNVEV (reference sequence). For the CDR3, the DNA is TGTGCCAGCAGTGCGAAAAATTCCAGGGGGCGGTTCGGCAATCAGCCCCAGCATTTT. It codes for CASSAKNSRGRFGNQPQHF.

This clonotype was seen a handful of times. CDR3 DNA sequence: TGTGCCAGCAGTTCCTCGGGCTGGATTCGGTCTGAAGCTTTCTTT. This encodes CASSSSGWIRSEAFF. The V call is TRBV27, the J call TRBJ1-1; D remains unclear. Trimming took off 4 bases at V and 6 bases at J, with 18 bases between the two ends. The CDR3 is 15 amino acids. CDR1 is MNHEY, CDR2 SMNVEV, per germline (reference sequence).

This clonotype appeared a few times. This sequence joins TRBV25-1 and TRBJ2-1; 8 bases match TRBD2. There are 15 residues in the CDR3. J lost 5 bases, V lost 8 bases, and 11 bases had no gene match. Germline V gene sequence: CDR1 MGHDK, CDR2 SYGVNS. CDR3 amino acids: CASAQPGLGNNEQFF. The CDR3 DNA reads TGTGCCAGCGCCCAACCGGGACTAGGAAACAATGAGCAGTTCTTC.

The rearrangement links TRBV19 to TRBJ2-1, with 11 bases matching TRBD2. Germline V gene data show CDR1 as LNHDA and CDR2 as SQIVND (reference sequence). The V gene end was trimmed by 7 bases and the J gene end by 7 bases; junction bases not matched to a gene: 9. The CDR3 extends over 15 amino acids. The CDR3 nucleotides read TGTGCCAGTACCCCCTCAGCTAGCGGGAGGAATGAGCAGTTCTTC. Protein: CASTPSASGRNEQFF.

Turning to this clonotype: At one boundary the junction diverges from the germline segment, which might be a read error. The chain has TRBV27 and TRBJ1-1; 8 nucleotides agree with TRBD1. Germline values: CDR1 MNHEY, CDR2 SMNVEV (reference sequence). CDR3 size: 15 residues. The CDR3 DNA sequence: TGTACCAGCAGTTTGGACAGGGACGTGAACACTGAAGCTTTCTTT. Its translation: CTSSLDRDVNTEAFF.

The V and J genes are TRBV19 and TRBJ1-5; D is uncertain. Germline CDR1 is LNHDA and CDR2 is SQIVND (reference sequence). Trimming removed 3 bases at V and 5 bases at J, with 11 bases between. The CDR3 length is 14 residues. CDR3 bases: TGTGCCAGTAGTATTGTAGGGCAAGATCAGCCCCAGCATTTT. Amino acids: CASSIVGQDQPQHF.

The chain joins TRBV11-3 to TRBJ2-3, with D possibly matching TRBD2 (6 bases). Germline loops: CDR1 SGHNT, CDR2 YENEEA. The CDR3 extends over 14 amino acids. The germline V and J ends were trimmed by 6 bases and 3 bases, with 13 bases remaining between them. CDR3 nucleotides: TGTGCCAGCAGTATTTCGGGGACTACAGATACGCAGTATTTT. Protein sequence: CASSISGTTDTQYF.

Only a few counts were recorded for this clonotype. This chain connects TRBV11-2 to TRBJ2-7, with TRBD1 matching 8 bases. Trimming removed 2 bases from V and 6 bases from J; junction bases left unmatched: 9. CDR1 is SGHAT and CDR2 is FQNNGV in the germline V gene. This CDR3 contains 15 residues. As DNA, the CDR3 is TGTGCCAGCAGCTTAATGGCAGGGGGCTTGGGCGAGCAGTACTTC. Protein: CASSLMAGGLGEQYF.

This clonotype appeared a few times. The genes are TRBV20-1 and TRBJ2-3, with D possibly being TRBD1 (5 bases). Between the trimmed V and J ends, which lost 0 bases and 6 bases, there was a span of 13 bases. Looked up from germline, CDR1 is DFQATT and CDR2 is SNEGSKA (reference sequence). The CDR3 length is 14 residues. CDR3 sequence reads: CSARDRLRVDTQYF. CDR3 nucleotide sequence: TGCAGTGCTAGAGATCGGCTCAGGGTGGATACGCAGTATTTT.

In this sample, this clonotype turned up a few times. The rearrangement joins TRBV19 to TRBJ1-1; a weak D match, TRBD1 (5 bases). Trimming took 3 bases from V and 1 from J, leaving 9 bases between them. Germline CDR1 LNHDA, CDR2 SQIVND (reference sequence). The CDR3 runs to 14 residues. The CDR3 reads CASSIPQGNTEAFF. CDR3 DNA sequence: TGTGCCAGTAGTATCCCTCAGGGGAACACTGAAGCTTTCTTT.

The gene calls are TRBV19 and TRBJ1-2; TRBD1 is a possible D gene (6 bases). Germline V gives CDR1 LNHDA, CDR2 SQIVND (reference sequence). The V end lost 1 base, the J end lost 2 bases, and 11 bases lay between the germline ends. The CDR3 loop spans 15 amino acids. CDR3 in amino acids: CASSIGGGKNYGYTF. Written as DNA, the CDR3 is TGTGCCAGTAGTATAGGCGGGGGCAAGAACTATGGCTACACCTTC.

The genes are TRBV5-8 and TRBJ2-7; 7 bases are a match to TRBD2. The CDR3 extends over 15 amino acids. V gave up 3 bases and J gave up 7 bases; unmatched junction bases: 13. The germline V gene encodes CDR1 SGHTS and CDR2 YDEGEE. The CDR3 is CASSWKASGSQEQYF. DNA for the CDR3: TGTGCCAGCAGCTGGAAGGCTAGCGGCTCCCAGGAGCAGTACTTC.

Only one count was recorded for this clonotype. This chain uses TRBV2 with TRBJ2-7, with 7 bases aligning to TRBD2. This CDR3 spans 14 amino acids. Per the germline V gene, CDR1 is SNHLY and CDR2 is FYNNEI. J gave up 6 bases and V 8 bases, and 13 bases lay outside the gene matches. CDR3: CASQWERDSVEQYF. The CDR3 region has the DNA TGTGCCAGCCAGTGGGAGCGGGATTCCGTCGAGCAGTACTTC.

V and J are TRBV2 and TRBJ1-5; TRBD1 matches at 7 bases. Trimming at V came to 5 bases and at J to 2 bases, leaving 6 bases not matched to a gene. Germline values: CDR1 SNHLY, CDR2 FYNNEI. This CDR3 contains 15 residues. CDR3 nucleotides: TGTGCCAGCAGTAGCTTAACAGGGGGCAATCAGCCCCAGCATTTT. Its protein product is CASSSLTGGNQPQHF.

This clonotype showed up just a few times. V gene TRBV20-1 combines with J gene TRBJ1-3; D uncertain. The CDR3 has 13 amino acids. The V end was cut by 0 bases, the J end by 2 bases, with 5 bases between. Germline CDR1 reads DFQATT; CDR2 reads SNEGSKA (reference sequence). The CDR3, as DNA: TGCAGTGCTAGAGACTATCCTGGAAACACCATATATTTT. Protein product: CSARDYPGNTIYF.

There are a few counts of this clonotype. This chain connects TRBV6-5 to TRBJ1-2; 8 bases agree with TRBD1. CDR1 is MNHEY, CDR2 SVGAGI, per germline. This CDR3 is built from 15 residues. After removal of 3 bases from V and 4 bases from J, the junction contained 7 bases not matched to a gene. CDR3 in amino acids: CASSYFGQGSYGYTF. The CDR3 DNA reads TGTGCCAGCAGTTATTTCGGACAGGGCAGCTATGGCTACACCTTC.

This clonotype has a handful of counts. The gene calls are TRBV7-2 and TRBJ1-1; D possibly corresponds to TRBD1 (6 bases). This CDR3 is built from 13 residues. V lost 0 bases and J lost 6, with 8 bases in between. Germline V gene sequence: CDR1 SGHTA, CDR2 FQGNSA. The DNA of the CDR3 is TGTGCCAGCAGCTTAGCAGGGGGAGCTGAAGCTTTCTTT. It specifies CASSLAGGAEAFF.